These 13 T cell receptor beta chains originate from one sample sequenced in a study of PD-L1 blockade in urothelial cancer. Generated by immunoSEQ multiplex PCR, the TCRdb table keeps only in-frame clones and is missing some. The sample holds fewer than 30,000 clones, approximately 84% seen once. Material: PBMCs, obtained around atezolizumab (anti-PD-L1) treatment. All receptors come from a man aged 70 or older with urothelial cancer.

CDR3 sequence: CASLDYYNEQFF. CDR3 DNA sequence: TGTGCCAGTCTGGACTACTACAATGAGCAGTTCTTC. The chain couples TRBV19 to TRBJ2-1; perhaps TRBD2 as D (6 bases). Trimming stripped 8 bases from V and 3 bases from J, with 8 bases between. CDR3 length: 12 amino acids. Germline V gene data show CDR1 as LNHDA and CDR2 as SQIVND (reference sequence). Combining the CDR3 with reference TRBV19 and TRBJ2-1 gives the whole variable domain DGGITQSPKYLFRKEGQNVTLSCEQNLNHDAMYWYRQDPGQGLRLIYYSQIVNDFQKGDIAEGYSVSREKKESFPLTVTSAQKNPTAFYLCASLDYYNEQFFGPGTRLTVL.

The chain is built from TRBV19 and TRBJ2-1, with 9 bases matching TRBD2. The CDR3 sequence is 18 residues long. Germline lookup yields CDR1 LNHDA and CDR2 SQIVND (reference sequence). The V gene end was trimmed by 0 bases and the J gene end by 6 bases; junction bases not matched to a gene: 12. CDR3 bases: TGTGCCAGTAGTATAGATCTGCGAGGGACTAGCCGGCGCAATGAGCAGTTCTTC. Protein product: CASSIDLRGTSRRNEQFF.

The chain links TRBV23-1 to TRBJ1-5; D remains unclear. TRBV23-1 is an ORF, with its function uncertain. This CDR3 has 17 amino acids. Trimming shortened V by 5 bases and J by 2 bases, and 19 bases separated the two germline ends. CDR3 sequence reads: CASSLECGEVGNQPQHF. The CDR3 DNA reads as TGCGCCAGCAGTTTGGAGTGCGGGGAAGTGGGCAATCAGCCCCAGCATTTT.

The gene calls are TRBV27 and TRBJ1-4; TRBD1 matches 9 bases. The CDR3 has 16 amino acids. J gave up 3 bases and V 3 bases, and 5 bases lay outside the gene matches. Germline CDR1 is MNHEY and CDR2 is SMNVEV (reference sequence). The CDR3 DNA follows: TGTGCCAGCAGTTTTTCCCGGACAGGGGCTAATGAAAAACTGTTTTTT. Protein sequence: CASSFSRTGANEKLFF. The full variable domain, with the rest looked up from reference TRBV27 and TRBJ1-4, is EAQVTQNPRYLITVTGKKLTVTCSQNMNHEYMSWYRQDPGLGLRQIYYSMNVEVTDKGDVPEGYKVSRKEKRNFPLILESPSPNQTSLYFCASSFSRTGANEKLFFGSGTQLSVL.

This clone was found once. V and J are TRBV6-5 and TRBJ1-4; TRBD1 is a possible D gene (6 bases). Trimming pared 0 bases from V and 6 bases from J, leaving 11 bases between. This CDR3 is built from 15 residues. Per the germline V gene, CDR1 is MNHEY and CDR2 is SVGAGI. The CDR3 is CASSYSQGGDEKLFF. CDR3 DNA sequence: TGTGCCAGCAGTTACTCACAGGGTGGGGATGAAAAACTGTTTTTT.

The rearrangement joins TRBV11-2 to TRBJ2-2; 11 positions agree with TRBD2. Germline CDR1 is SGHAT and CDR2 is FQNNGV. The CDR3 consists of 19 residues. V shed 3 bases and J 4 bases; nucleotides not matched to a gene: 13. CDR3 residues: CASSFKSSGTSGATGELFF. The CDR3 DNA reads as TGTGCCAGCAGCTTCAAATCCTCCGGGACTAGCGGAGCCACCGGGGAGCTGTTTTTT.

This clone was detected only a few times. V usage is TRBV7-2 and J usage is TRBJ1-1, with 9 nucleotides matching TRBD1. The ends lost 3 bases at V and 5 bases at J; junction bases unmatched: 13. Germline V gene sequence: CDR1 SGHTA, CDR2 FQGNSA. The CDR3 length is 17 residues. The CDR3 DNA follows: TGTGCCAGCAGCTTCCCGGGACAGGGTGTGCGTGCGACTGAAGCTTTCTTT. The encoded protein is CASSFPGQGVRATEAFF.

This clone appeared a few times. This rearrangement joins TRBV19 to TRBJ1-1; D is unclear. With 4 bases removed from V and 5 bases from J, the gap between germline ends came to 11 bases. This CDR3 is built from 13 residues. The germline V gene has CDR1 LNHDA and CDR2 SQIVND (reference sequence). The CDR3: CASSTGRETEAFF. In DNA, the CDR3 is TGTGCCAGTAGTACGGGGAGGGAAACTGAAGCTTTCTTT. The whole variable domain, remainder taken from reference TRBV19 and TRBJ1-1, is DGGITQSPKYLFRKEGQNVTLSCEQNLNHDAMYWYRQDPGQGLRLIYYSQIVNDFQKGDIAEGYSVSREKKESFPLTVTSAQKNPTAFYLCASSTGRETEAFFGQGTRLTVV.

The rearrangement uses TRBV27 and TRBJ2-5; D unresolved. CDR3 length: 13 residues. Germline V CDR1 and CDR2: MNHEY, SMNVEV (reference sequence). Trimming left V 6 bases short and J 1 base short, with 9 bases between. CDR3 loop: CASSRVFQETQYF. The DNA of the CDR3 is TGTGCCAGCAGCCGGGTTTTCCAAGAGACCCAGTACTTC.

This clone occurred a few times. The chain uses TRBV5-1 and TRBJ1-3, with D perhaps TRBD1 (5 bases). The CDR3 is 14 amino acids. V was shortened by 8 bases and J by 4 bases, with 16 bases between the two germline ends. In germline, CDR1 is SGHRS, CDR2 YFSETQ. CDR3 coding DNA: TGCGCCAGTACGCAAGGGGCCCCCGGAAACACCATATATTTT. Amino acid sequence: CASTQGAPGNTIYF.

This clone is a singleton in its sample. The chain is built from TRBV18 and TRBJ2-5, with D perhaps TRBD2 (6 bases). Trimming cost V 6 bases and J 0 bases, with 8 bases left between them. CDR1 KGHSH and CDR2 LQKENI come from the germline V gene. This CDR3 has 13 amino acids. The CDR3 DNA reads TGTGCCAGCTCCTGGGACTACCAAGAGACCCAGTACTTC. Amino acids: CASSWDYQETQYF.

This chain connects TRBV6-1 to TRBJ2-3; a weak D match, TRBD2 (6 bases). The length of the CDR3 is 14 residues. Germline V CDR1 and CDR2: MNHNS, SASEGT. V shed 7 bases and J shed 2 bases, with 13 bases lying between them. The CDR3 nucleotides are TGTGCCAGCACCGAGGGAGGCCCCACAGATACGCAGTATTTT. As protein: CASTEGGPTDTQYF.

The V gene is TRBV25-1, the J gene TRBJ2-5; 10 bases are a match to TRBD2. The DNA end is more similar to TRBJ2-7, so the J call may be wrong. The CDR3 is 15 amino acids. Germline CDR1 and CDR2: MGHDK and SYGVNS. CDR3 sequence reads: CASRASGSSSYEQYF. CDR3 nucleotide sequence: TGTGCCAGCAGAGCTAGCGGGAGTAGCTCCTACGAGCAGTACTTC.